This TCR beta chain was obtained from a study of immune cell composition in non-small cell lung cancer. Overall study findings and caveats: Lung adenocarcinomas had lower top 10 clone scores and clonality than squamous tumours.

The V end was cut by 4 bases, the J end by 4 bases, with 13 bases between. This CDR3 is built from 15 residues. Germline CDR1 reads MNHEY; CDR2 reads SMNVEV (reference sequence). This clone was found a few times. Its antigen is currently unknown. TCRdb's copy holds only in-frame clones and misses some; the assay was immunoSEQ multiplex PCR. The table lists thousands of clones, 78% of them singletons, with around 15% in the top ten. The clonotype comes from a human donor with non-small cell lung cancer. The chain couples TRBV27 to TRBJ2-2; D is possibly TRBD2 (6 bases). The sample was lung tumor tissue. The CDR3 is CASSWGLPTTGELFF. For the CDR3, the DNA is TGTGCCAGCAGTTGGGGACTCCCGACCACCGGGGAGCTGTTTTTT.